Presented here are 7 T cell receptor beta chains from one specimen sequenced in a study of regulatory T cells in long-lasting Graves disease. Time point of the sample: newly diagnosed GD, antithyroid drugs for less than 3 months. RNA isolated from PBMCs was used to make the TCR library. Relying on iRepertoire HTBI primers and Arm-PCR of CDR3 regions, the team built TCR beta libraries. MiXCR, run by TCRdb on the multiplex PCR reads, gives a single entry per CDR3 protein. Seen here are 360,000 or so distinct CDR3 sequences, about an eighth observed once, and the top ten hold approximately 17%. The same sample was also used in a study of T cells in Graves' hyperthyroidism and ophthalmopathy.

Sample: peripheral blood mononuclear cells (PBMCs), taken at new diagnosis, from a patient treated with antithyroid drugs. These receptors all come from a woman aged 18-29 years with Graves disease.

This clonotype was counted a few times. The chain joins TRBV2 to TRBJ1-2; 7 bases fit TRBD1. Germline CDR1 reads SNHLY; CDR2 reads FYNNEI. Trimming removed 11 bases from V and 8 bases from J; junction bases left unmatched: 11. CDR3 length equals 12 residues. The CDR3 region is CAGTATGEGYTF. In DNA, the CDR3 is TGTGCCGGTACCGCAACAGGGGAGGGCTACACCTTC.

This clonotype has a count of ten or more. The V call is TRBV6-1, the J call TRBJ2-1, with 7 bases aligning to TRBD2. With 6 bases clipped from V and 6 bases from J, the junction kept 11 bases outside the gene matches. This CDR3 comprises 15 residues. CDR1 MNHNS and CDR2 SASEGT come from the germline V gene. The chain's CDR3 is CASSLLASTFNEQFF. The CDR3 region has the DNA TGTGCCAGCAGCCTACTAGCGTCGACTTTCAATGAGCAGTTCTTC.

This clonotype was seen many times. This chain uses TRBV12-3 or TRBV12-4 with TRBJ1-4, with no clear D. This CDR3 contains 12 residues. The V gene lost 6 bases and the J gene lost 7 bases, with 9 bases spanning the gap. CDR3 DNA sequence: TGTGCCAGCAGCCTAATGCGTGAAAAACTGTTTTTT. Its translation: CASSLMREKLFF.

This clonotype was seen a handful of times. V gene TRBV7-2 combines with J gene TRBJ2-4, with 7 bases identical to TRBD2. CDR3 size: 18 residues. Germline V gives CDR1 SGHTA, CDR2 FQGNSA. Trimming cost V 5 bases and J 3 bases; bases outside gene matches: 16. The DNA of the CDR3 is TGTGCCAGCAGCCCCTTTGGGGGGGGGGGGTTTGTCAAAAACATTCAGTACTTC. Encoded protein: CASSPFGGGGFVKNIQYF.

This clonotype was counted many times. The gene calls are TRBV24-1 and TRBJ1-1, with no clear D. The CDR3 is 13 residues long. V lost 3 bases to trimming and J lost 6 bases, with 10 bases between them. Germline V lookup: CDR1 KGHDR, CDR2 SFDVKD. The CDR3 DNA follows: TGTGCCACCAGTGATGTGGCAGAAGCTGAAGCTTTCTTT. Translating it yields CATSDVAEAEAFF.

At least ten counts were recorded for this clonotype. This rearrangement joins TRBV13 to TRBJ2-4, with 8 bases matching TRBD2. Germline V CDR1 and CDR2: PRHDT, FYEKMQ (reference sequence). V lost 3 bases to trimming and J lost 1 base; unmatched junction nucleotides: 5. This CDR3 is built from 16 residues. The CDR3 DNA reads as TGTGCCAGCAGCTTGCCGGGACTAGGGGCCAAAAACATTCAGTACTTC. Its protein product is CASSLPGLGAKNIQYF.

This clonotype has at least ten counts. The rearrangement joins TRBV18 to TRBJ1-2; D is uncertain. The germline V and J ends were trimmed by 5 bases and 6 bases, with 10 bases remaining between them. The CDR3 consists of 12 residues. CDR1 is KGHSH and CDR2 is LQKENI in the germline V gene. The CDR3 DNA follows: TGTGCCAGCTCAGGTCGAATTCATGGCTACACCTTC. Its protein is CASSGRIHGYTF.